This passage covers 4 T cell receptor beta chains from one sample sequenced in a study of neurological immune-mediated disorders. From the 5' RACE reads, TCRdb called clonotypes with MiXCR, one entry per CDR3 protein. The data contain 60,000 to 90,000 distinct CDR3 sequences, roughly a tenth of them singletons. As to time point: longitudinal time-point 1 (baseline). Sequences were obtained from PBMCs. The receptor set was obtained from a man aged 25 to 45 in good health.

The chain is built from TRBV10-3 and TRBJ2-1; 7 bases map to TRBD1. The CDR3 runs to 16 residues. V lost 3 bases, J lost 9 bases, and 14 bases stayed unmatched. Germline V gene sequence: CDR1 ENHRY, CDR2 SYGVKD. DNA of the CDR3: TGTGCCATCAGTGATTCGGGACAGCCCGGACGCGGTGAGCAGTTCTTC. It yields the protein CAISDSGQPGRGEQFF.

Comment on this clonotype: An end of the junction differs from the germline gene, which may be a read error. J is TRBJ2-5 and V is TRBV12-3 or TRBV12-4; no definite D call. The CDR3 length is 12 residues. DNA for the CDR3: TGTGCCAGCAGCCCCACTGCAGAGACCCAGTACTTT. Translated: CASSPTAETQYF.

Many counts were recorded for this clonotype. The chain joins TRBV12-3 or TRBV12-4 to TRBJ2-7; D is unresolved. Trimming left V 0 bases short and J 7 bases short, with 4 bases between. This CDR3 has 11 residues. The CDR3 nucleotides are TGTGCCAGCAGTTTAGCAGGGGAGCAGTACTTC. Its protein product is CASSLAGEQYF.

The CDR3 DNA is TGCGCCAGCAGCTTGGTAGGACGGACAACTAATGAAAAACTGTTTTTT. Translation gives CASSLVGRTTNEKLFF. This chain links TRBV5-1 with TRBJ1-4, with unresolved D. V lost 0 bases to trimming and J lost 0 bases, with 9 bases between them. CDR1 is SGHRS and CDR2 is YFSETQ in the germline V gene. The length of the CDR3 is 16 residues. The variable domain in full, completed from reference TRBV5-1 and TRBJ1-4, reads KAGVTQTPRYLIKTRGQQVTLSCSPISGHRSVSWYQQTPGQGLQFLFEYFSETQRNKGNFPGRFSGRQFSNSRSEMNVSTLELGDSALYLCASSLVGRTTNEKLFFGSGTQLSVL.